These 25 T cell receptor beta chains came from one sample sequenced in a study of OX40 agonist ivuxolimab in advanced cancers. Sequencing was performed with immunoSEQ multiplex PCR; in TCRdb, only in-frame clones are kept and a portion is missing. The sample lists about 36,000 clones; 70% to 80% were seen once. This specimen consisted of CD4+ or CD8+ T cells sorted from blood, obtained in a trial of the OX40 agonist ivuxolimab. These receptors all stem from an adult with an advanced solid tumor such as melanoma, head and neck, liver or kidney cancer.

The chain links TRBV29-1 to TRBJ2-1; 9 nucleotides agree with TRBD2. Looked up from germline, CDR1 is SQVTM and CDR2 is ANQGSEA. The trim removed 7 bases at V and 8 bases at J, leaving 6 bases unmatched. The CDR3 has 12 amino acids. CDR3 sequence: CSAERGEHEQFF. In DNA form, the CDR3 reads TGCAGCGCTGAGCGGGGGGAACATGAGCAGTTCTTC.

The DNA for the CDR3 is TGTGCCATCAGCCCTATCCGGGGGGACTCCTACAATGAGCAGTTCTTC. This codes for CAISPIRGDSYNEQFF. This chain links TRBV10-3 with TRBJ2-1, with TRBD2 matching over 7 bases. The CDR3 spans 16 residues. The germline gives CDR1 ENHRY, CDR2 SYGVKD. After removal of 6 bases from V and 0 bases from J, the junction contained 8 bases not matched to a gene.

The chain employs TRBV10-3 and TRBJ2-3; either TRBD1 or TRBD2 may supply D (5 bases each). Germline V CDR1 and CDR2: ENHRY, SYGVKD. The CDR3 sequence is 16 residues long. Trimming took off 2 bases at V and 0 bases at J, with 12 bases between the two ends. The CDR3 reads CAISEMGVGSTDTQYF. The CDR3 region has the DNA TGTGCCATCAGTGAGATGGGGGTGGGTAGCACAGATACGCAGTATTTT.

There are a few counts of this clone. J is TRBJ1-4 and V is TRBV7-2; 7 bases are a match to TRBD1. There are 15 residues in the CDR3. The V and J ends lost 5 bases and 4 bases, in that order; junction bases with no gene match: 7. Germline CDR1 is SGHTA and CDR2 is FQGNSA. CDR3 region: CASSPQTGINEKLFF. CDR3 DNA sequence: TGTGCCAGCAGCCCGCAGACAGGGATTAATGAAAAACTGTTTTTT.

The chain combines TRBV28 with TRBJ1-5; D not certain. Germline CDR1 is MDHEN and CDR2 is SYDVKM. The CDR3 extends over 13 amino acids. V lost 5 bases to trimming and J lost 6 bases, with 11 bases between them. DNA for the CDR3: TGTGCCAGCAGTGGGGTCGGAAGTCAGCCCCAGCATTTT. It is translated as CASSGVGSQPQHF.

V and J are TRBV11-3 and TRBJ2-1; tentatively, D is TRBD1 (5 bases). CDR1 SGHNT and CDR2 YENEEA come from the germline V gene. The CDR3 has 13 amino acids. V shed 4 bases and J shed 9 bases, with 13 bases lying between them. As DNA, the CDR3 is TGTGCCAGCAGCTCACGCCAGGGTGTTGAGCAGTTCTTC. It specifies CASSSRQGVEQFF. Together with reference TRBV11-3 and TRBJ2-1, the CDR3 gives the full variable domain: EAGVVQSPRYKIIEKKQPVAFWCNPISGHNTLYWYLQNLGQGPELLIRYENEEAVDDSQLPKDRFSAERLKGVDSTLKIQPAELGDSAVYLCASSSRQGVEQFFGPGTRLTVL.

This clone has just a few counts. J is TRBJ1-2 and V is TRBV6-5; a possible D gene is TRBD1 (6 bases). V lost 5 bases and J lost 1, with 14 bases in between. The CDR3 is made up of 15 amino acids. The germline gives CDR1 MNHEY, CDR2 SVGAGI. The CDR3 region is CASSGRDTINYGYTF. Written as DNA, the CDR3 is TGTGCCAGCAGTGGCCGGGACACCATTAACTATGGCTACACCTTC.

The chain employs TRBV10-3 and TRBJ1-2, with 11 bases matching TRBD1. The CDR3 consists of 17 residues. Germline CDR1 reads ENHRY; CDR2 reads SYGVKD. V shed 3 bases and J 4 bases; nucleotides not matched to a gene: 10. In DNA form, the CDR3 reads TGTGCCATCAGTGAAATAAAGGACAGGGGGCAGGTCTATGGCTACACCTTC. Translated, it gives CAISEIKDRGQVYGYTF.

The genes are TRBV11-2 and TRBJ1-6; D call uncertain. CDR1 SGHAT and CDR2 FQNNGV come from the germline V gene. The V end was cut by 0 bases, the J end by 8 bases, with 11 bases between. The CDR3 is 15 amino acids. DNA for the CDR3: TGTGCCAGCAGCTTAGAAACGGGGAACCATTCACCCCTCCACTTT. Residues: CASSLETGNHSPLHF.

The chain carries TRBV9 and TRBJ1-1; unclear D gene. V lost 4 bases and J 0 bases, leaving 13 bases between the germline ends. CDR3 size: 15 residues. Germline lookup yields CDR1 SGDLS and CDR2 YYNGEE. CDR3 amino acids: CASSPRGRLNTEAFF. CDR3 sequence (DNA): TGTGCCAGCAGCCCCCGGGGAAGGCTGAACACTGAAGCTTTCTTT.

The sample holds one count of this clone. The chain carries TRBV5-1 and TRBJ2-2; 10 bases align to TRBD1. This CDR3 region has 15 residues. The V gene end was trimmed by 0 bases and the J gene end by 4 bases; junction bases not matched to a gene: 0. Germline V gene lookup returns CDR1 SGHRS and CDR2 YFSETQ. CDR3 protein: CASSLGTGGTGELFF. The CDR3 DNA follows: TGCGCCAGCAGCTTGGGGACAGGGGGCACCGGGGAGCTGTTTTTT.

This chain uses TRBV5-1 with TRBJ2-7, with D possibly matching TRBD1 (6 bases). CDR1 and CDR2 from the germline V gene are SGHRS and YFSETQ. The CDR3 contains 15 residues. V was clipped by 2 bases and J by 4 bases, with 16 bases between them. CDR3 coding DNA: TGCGCCAGCAGCTTAGCACAGGGACCCTCGTACGAGCAGTACTTC. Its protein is CASSLAQGPSYEQYF.

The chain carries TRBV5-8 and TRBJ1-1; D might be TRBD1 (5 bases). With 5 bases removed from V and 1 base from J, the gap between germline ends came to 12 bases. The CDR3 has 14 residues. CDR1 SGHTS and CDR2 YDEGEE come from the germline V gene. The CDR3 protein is CASRLTGGNTEAFF. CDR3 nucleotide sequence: TGTGCCAGCAGACTCACCGGGGGGAACACTGAAGCTTTCTTT.

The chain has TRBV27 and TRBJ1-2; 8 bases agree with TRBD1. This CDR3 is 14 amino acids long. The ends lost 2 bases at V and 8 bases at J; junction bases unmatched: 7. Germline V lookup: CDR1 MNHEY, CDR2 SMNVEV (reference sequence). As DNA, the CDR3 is TGTGCCAGCAGTTTAAATAACAGGGGGTTCGGCTACACCTTC. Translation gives CASSLNNRGFGYTF.

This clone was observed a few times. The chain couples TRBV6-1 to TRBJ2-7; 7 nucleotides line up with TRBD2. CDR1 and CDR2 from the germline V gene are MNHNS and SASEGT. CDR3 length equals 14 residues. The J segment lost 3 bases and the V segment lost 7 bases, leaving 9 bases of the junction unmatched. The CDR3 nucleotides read TGTGCCAGCAACCTTGGGGGGAGGGGCTACGAGCAGTACTTC. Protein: CASNLGGRGYEQYF.

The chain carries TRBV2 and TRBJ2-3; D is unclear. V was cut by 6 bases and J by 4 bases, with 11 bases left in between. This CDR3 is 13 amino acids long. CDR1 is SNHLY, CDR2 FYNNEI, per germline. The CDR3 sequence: CASSPTNSDTQYF. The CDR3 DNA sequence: TGTGCCAGCAGCCCCACTAACTCAGATACGCAGTATTTT.

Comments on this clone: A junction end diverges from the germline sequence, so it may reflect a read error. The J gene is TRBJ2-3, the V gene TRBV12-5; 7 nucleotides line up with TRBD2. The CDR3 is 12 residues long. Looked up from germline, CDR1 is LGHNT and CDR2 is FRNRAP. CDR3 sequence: CASGAGVGVVDF. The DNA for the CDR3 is TGTGCTAGTGGTGCGGGGGTTGGGGTTGTGGATTTT.

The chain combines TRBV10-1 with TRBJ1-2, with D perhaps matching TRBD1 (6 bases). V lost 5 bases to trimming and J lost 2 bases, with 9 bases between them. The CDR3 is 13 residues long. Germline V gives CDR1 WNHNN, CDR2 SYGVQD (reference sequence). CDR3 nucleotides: TGCGCCAGCAGTCCGACAGGAAACTATGGCTACACCTTC. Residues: CASSPTGNYGYTF.

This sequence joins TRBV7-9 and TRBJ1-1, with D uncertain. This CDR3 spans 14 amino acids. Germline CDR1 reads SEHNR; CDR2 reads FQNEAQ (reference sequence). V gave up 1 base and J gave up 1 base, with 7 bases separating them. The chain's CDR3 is CASSLGKSNTEAFF. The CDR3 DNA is TGTGCCAGCAGCTTAGGAAAATCGAACACTGAAGCTTTCTTT.

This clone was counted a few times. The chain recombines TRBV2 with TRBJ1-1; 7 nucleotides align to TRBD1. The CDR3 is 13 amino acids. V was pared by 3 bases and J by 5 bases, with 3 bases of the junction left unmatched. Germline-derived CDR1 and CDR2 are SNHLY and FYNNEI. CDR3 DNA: TGTGCCAGCAGTGACCCGGACAGGACTGAAGCTTTCTTT. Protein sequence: CASSDPDRTEAFF.

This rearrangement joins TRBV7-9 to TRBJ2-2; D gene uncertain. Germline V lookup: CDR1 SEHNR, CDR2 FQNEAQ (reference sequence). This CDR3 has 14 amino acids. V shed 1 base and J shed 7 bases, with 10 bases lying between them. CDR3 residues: CASSLELFGGELFF. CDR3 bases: TGTGCCAGCAGCTTAGAGTTATTCGGCGGGGAGCTGTTTTTT.

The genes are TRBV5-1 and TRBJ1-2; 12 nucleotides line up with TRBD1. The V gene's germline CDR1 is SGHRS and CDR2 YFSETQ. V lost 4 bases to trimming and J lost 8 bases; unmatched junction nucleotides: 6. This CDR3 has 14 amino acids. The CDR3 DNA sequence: TGCGCCAGCAGCCCGGGACAGGGGGCGCAGGGCTACACCTTC. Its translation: CASSPGQGAQGYTF.

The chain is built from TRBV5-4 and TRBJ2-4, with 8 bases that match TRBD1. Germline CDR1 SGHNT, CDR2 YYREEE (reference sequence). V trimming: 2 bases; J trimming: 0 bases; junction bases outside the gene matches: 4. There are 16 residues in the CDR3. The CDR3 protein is CASSFDRGLAKNIQYF. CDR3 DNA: TGTGCCAGCAGCTTCGACAGGGGACTAGCCAAAAACATTCAGTACTTC.

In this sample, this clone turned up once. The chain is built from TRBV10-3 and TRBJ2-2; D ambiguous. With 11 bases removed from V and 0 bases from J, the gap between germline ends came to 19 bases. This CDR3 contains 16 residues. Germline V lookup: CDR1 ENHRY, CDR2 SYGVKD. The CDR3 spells CAGSYRPNTNTGELFF. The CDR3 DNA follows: TGTGCCGGCAGTTACAGACCCAACACGAACACCGGGGAGCTGTTTTTT.

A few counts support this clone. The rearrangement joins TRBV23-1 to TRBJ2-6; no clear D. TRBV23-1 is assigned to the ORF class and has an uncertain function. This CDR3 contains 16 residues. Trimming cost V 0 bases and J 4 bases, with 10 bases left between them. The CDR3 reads CASSQSAPPGANVLTF. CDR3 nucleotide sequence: TGCGCCAGCAGTCAATCGGCCCCTCCCGGGGCCAACGTCCTGACTTTC.